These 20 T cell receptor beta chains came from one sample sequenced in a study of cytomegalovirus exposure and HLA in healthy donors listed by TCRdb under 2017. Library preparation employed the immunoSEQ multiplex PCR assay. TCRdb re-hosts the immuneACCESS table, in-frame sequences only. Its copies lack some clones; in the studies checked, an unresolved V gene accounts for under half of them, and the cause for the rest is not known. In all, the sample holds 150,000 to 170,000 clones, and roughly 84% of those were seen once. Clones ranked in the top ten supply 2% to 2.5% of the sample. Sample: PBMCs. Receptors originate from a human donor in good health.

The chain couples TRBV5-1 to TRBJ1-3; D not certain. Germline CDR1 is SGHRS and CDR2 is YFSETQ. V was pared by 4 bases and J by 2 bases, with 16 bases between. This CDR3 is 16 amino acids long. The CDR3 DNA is TGCGCCAGCAGCCGCTTAGGAGTTCCTCCTGGAAACACCATATATTTT. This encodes CASSRLGVPPGNTIYF.

CDR3 DNA sequence: TGTGCCAGCAGCCTCAGACTAGCGGGAGTGGGGACAGATACGCAGTATTTT. Translating it yields CASSLRLAGVGTDTQYF. V and J are TRBV11-2 and TRBJ2-3; 12 bases are a match to TRBD2. In germline, CDR1 is SGHAT, CDR2 FQNNGV. The CDR3 has 17 residues. V trimming: 5 bases; J trimming: 3 bases; junction bases outside the gene matches: 9.

Here the CDR3 reads CASEGKTGYEQYF. The DNA for the CDR3 is TGTGCCAGCGAGGGAAAGACCGGTTACGAGCAGTACTTC. The chain recombines TRBV6-1 with TRBJ2-7; D is perhaps TRBD2 (5 bases). V was pared by 8 bases and J by 4 bases, with 15 bases between. The CDR3 loop spans 13 amino acids. The germline V gene encodes CDR1 MNHNS and CDR2 SASEGT.

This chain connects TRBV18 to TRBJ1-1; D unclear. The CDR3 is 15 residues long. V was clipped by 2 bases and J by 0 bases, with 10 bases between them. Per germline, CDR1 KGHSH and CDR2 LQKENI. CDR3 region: CASSPNEPMNTEAFF. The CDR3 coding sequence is TGTGCCAGCTCACCAAACGAGCCTATGAACACTGAAGCTTTCTTT.

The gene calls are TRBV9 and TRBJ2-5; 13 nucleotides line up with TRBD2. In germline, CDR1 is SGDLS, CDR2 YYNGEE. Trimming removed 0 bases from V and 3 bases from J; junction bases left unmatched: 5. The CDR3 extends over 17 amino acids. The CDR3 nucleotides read TGTGCCAGCAGCGTAGGAGGACTAGCGGGGGCCAAAGAGACCCAGTACTTC. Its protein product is CASSVGGLAGAKETQYF.

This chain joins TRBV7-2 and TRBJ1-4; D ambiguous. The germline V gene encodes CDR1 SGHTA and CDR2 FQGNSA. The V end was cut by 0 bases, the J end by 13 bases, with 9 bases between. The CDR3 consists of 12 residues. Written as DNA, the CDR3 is TGTGCCAGCAGCTTAGCGAATCGAGGACTGTTTTTT. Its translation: CASSLANRGLFF.

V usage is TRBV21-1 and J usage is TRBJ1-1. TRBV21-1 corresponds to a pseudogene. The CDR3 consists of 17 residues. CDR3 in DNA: TGTGCCAGCAGCACGGGGGGGTACCCGGGGGCGAACACTGAAGCTTTCTTT. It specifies CASSTGGYPGANTEAFF.

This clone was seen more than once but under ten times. CDR3 region: CASSEQPGQDYEQYF. The CDR3, as DNA: TGTGCCAGCAGCGAACAACCGGGACAGGACTACGAGCAGTACTTC. The V gene is TRBV9, the J gene TRBJ2-7; TRBD1 matches 8 bases. V dropped 3 bases and J dropped 3; count of bases not matched to a gene: 8. The CDR3 consists of 15 residues. CDR1 and CDR2 from the germline V gene are SGDLS and YYNGEE.

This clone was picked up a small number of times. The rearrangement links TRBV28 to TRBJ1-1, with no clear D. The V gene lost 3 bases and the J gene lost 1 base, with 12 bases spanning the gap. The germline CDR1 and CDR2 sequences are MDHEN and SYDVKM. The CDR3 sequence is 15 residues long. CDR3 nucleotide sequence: TGTGCCAGCAGTTTGCTGGGAGCGGGGAACACTGAAGCTTTCTTT. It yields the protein CASSLLGAGNTEAFF.

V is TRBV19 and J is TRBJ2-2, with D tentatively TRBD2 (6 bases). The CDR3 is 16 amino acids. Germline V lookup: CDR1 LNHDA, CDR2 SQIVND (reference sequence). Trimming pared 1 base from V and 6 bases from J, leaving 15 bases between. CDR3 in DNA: TGTGCCAGTAGTATAGGACGCAGGAGGGGTTCCGGGGAGCTGTTTTTT. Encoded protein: CASSIGRRRGSGELFF.

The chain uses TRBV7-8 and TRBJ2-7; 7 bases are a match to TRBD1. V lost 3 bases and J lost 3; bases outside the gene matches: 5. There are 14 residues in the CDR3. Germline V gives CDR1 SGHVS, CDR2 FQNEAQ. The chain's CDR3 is CASSFPGQDYEQYF. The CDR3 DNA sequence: TGTGCCAGCAGCTTCCCTGGACAGGACTACGAGCAGTACTTC.

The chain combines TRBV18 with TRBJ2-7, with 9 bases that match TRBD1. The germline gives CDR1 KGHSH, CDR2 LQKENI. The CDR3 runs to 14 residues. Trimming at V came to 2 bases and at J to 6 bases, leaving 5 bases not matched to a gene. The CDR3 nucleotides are TGTGCCAGCTCACCAGGGGGACAGGGATCCGAGCAGTACTTC. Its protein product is CASSPGGQGSEQYF.

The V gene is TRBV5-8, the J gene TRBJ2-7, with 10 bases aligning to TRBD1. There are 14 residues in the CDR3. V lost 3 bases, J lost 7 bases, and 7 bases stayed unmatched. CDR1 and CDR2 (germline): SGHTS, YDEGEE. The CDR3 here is CASSSGTGVYEQYF. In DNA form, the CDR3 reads TGTGCCAGCAGCTCCGGGACAGGGGTCTATGAGCAGTACTTC.

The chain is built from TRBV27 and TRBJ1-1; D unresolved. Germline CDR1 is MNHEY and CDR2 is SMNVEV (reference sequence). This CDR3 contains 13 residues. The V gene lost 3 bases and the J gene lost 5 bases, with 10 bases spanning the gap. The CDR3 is CASSFGPGTEAFF. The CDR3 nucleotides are TGTGCCAGCAGTTTTGGCCCGGGGACTGAAGCTTTCTTT.

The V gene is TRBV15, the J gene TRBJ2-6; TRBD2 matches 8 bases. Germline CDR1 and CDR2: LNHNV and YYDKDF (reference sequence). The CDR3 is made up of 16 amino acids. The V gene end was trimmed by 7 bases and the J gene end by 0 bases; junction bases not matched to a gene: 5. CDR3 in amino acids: CATNRGGYSGANVLTF. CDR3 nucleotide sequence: TGTGCCACCAACCGGGGGGGGTACTCTGGGGCCAACGTCCTGACTTTC.

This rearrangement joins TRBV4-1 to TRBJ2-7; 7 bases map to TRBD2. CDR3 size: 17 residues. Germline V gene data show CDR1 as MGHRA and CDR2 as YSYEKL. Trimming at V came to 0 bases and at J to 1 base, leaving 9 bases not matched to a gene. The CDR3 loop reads CASSQDNPAGFSYEQYF. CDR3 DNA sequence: TGCGCCAGCAGCCAAGATAACCCAGCGGGGTTTTCCTACGAGCAGTACTTC.

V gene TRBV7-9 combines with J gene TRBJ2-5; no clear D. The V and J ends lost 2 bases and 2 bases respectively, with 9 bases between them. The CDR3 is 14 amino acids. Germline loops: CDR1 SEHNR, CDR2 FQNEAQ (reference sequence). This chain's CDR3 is CASSLYDSQETQYF. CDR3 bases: TGTGCCAGCAGCTTATACGACTCACAAGAGACCCAGTACTTC. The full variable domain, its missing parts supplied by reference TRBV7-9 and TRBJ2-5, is DTGVSQNPRHKITKRGQNVTFRCDPISEHNRLYWYRQTLGQGPEFLTYFQNEAQLEKSRLLSDRFSAERPKGSFSTLEIQRTEQGDSAMYLCASSLYDSQETQYFGPGTRLLVL.

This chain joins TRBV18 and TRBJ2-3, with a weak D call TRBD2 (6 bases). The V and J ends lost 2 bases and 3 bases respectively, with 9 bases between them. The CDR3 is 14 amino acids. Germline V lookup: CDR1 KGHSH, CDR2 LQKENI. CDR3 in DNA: TGTGCCAGCTCACCAGCGGGAAGGACAGATACGCAGTATTTT. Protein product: CASSPAGRTDTQYF.

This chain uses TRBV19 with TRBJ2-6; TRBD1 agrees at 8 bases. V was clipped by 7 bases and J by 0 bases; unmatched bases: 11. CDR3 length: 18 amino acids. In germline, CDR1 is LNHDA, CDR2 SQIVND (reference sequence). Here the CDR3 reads CASTTGDSPASGANVLTF. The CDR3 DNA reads TGTGCCAGTACGACAGGGGATTCTCCCGCCTCTGGGGCCAACGTCCTGACTTTC.

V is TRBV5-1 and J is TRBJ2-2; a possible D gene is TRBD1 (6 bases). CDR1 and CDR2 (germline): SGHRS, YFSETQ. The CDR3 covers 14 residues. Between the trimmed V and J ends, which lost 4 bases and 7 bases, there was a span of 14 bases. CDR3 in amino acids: CASSAQGYGGELFF. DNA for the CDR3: TGCGCCAGCAGCGCGCAGGGGTATGGCGGGGAGCTGTTTTTT.